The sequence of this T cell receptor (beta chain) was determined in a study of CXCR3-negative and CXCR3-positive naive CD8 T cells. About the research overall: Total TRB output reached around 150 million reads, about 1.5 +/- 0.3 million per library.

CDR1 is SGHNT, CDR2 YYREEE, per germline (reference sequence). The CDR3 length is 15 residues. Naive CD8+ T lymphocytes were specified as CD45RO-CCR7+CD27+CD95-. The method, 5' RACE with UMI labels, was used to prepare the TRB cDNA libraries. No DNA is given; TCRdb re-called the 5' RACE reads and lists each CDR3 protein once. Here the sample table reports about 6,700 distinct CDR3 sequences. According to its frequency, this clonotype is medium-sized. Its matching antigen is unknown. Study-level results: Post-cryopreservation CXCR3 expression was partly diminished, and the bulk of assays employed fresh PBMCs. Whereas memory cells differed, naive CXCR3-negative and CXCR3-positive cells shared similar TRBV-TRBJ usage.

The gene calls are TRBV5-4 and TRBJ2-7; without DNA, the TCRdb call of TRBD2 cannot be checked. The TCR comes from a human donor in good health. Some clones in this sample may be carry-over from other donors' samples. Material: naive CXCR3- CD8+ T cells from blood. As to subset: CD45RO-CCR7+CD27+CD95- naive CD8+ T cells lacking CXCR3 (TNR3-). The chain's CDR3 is CASSPQAGGSYEQYF.